A single T cell receptor (beta chain) is shown here with its context. The antigen is not known. The sample comes from a study of regulatory T cells in long-lasting Graves disease. The study's findings and limits: Persistent disease favored TRBV28, TRBJ1-2 and TRBJ2-5. Relative to newly diagnosed Graves' patients, persistent ones had lower TCR diversity.

This CDR3 has 14 amino acids. Germline V lookup: CDR1 LGHDT, CDR2 YNNKEL (reference sequence). V gave up 1 base and J gave up 3 bases, with 10 bases separating them. Both iRepertoire HTBI primers and Arm-PCR of CDR3 regions were used to build the TCR beta libraries. Each CDR3 protein gets one entry after TCRdb re-called the multiplex PCR reads with MiXCR. The data hold about 660,000 distinct CDR3 sequences, with 30% observed a single time. Time point indicated: persistent/refractory GD, antithyroid drugs over 5 years with positive TRAb. Generation of the TCR library employed RNA extracted from PBMCs. The TCR was taken from a female donor with Graves disease. The chain has TRBV3-1 and TRBJ2-7; unclear D gene. This sample comprised peripheral blood mononuclear cells (PBMCs), obtained when the disease was refractory, from a patient treated with antithyroid drugs. In nucleotides, the CDR3 is TGTGCCAGCAGCCAAGTAGCCTCAAACTACGAGCAGTACTTC. Translation: CASSQVASNYEQYF.